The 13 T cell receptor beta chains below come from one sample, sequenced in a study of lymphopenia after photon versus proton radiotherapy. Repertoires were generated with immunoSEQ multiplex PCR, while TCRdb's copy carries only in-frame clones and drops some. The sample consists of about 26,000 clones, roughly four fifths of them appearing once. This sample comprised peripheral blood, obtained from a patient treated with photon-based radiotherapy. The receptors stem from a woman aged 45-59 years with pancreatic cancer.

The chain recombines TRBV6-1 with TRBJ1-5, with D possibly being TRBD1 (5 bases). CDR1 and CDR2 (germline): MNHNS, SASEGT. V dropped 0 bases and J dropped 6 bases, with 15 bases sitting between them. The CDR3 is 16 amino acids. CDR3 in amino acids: CASSEAEGLAIQPQHF. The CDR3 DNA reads TGTGCCAGCAGTGAAGCAGAGGGGCTGGCTATTCAGCCCCAGCATTTT.

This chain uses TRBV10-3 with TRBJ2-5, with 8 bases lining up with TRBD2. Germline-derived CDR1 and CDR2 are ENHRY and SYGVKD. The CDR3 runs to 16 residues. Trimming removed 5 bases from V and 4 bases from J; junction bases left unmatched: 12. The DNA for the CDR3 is TGTGCCATCAGTCCAGATAGCGGGAAGCGTGGAGAGACCCAGTACTTC. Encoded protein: CAISPDSGKRGETQYF.

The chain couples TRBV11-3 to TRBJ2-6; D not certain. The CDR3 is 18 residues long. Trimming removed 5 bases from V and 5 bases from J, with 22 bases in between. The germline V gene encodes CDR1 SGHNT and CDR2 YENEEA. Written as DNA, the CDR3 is TGTGCCAGCAGCCCAGCGTTCGCTCGACAAAGTCGGGCCAACGTCCTGACTTTC. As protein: CASSPAFARQSRANVLTF.

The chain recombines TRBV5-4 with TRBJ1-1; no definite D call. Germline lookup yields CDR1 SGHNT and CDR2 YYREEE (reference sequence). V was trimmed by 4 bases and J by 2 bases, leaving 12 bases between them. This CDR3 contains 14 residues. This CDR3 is CASSLFRENTEAFF. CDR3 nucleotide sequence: TGTGCCAGCAGCCTCTTCCGGGAAAACACTGAAGCTTTCTTT.

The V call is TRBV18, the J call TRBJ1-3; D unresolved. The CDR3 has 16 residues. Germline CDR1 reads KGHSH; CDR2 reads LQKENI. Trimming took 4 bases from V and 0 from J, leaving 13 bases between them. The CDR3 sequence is CASSLPSRYSGNTIYF. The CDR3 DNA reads TGTGCCAGCTCACTCCCAAGCCGATACTCTGGAAACACCATATATTTT.

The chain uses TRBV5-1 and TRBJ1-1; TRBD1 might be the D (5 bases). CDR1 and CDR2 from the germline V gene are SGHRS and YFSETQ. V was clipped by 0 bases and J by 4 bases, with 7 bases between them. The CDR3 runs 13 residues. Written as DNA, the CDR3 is TGCGCCAGCAGCTTGGATGGGGGCACTGAAGCTTTCTTT. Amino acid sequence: CASSLDGGTEAFF.

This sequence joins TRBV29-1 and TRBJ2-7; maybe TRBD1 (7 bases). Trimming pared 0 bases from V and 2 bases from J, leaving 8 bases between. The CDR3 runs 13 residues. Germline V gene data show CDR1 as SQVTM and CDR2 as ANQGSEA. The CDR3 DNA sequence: TGCAGCGTTGAAGACAGGGGGGCCTACGAGCAGTACTTC. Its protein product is CSVEDRGAYEQYF.

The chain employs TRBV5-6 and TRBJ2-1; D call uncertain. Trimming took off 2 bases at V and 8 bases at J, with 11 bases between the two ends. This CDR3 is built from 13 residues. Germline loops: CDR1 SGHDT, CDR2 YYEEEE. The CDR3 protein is CASSFYWGDEQFF. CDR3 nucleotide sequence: TGTGCCAGCAGCTTTTACTGGGGTGATGAGCAGTTCTTC. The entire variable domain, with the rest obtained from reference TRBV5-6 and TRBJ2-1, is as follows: DAGVTQSPTHLIKTRGQQVTLRCSPKSGHDTVSWYQQALGQGPQFIFQYYEEEERQRGNFPDRFSGHQFPNYSSELNVNALLLGDSALYLCASSFYWGDEQFFGPGTRLTVL.

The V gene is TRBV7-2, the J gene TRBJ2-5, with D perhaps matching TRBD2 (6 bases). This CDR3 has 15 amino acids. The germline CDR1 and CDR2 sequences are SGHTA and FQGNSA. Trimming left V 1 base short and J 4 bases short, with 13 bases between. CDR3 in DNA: TGTGCCAGCAGCTTAGTAGGAGGGCGGGTAGAGACCCAGTACTTC. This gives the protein CASSLVGGRVETQYF.

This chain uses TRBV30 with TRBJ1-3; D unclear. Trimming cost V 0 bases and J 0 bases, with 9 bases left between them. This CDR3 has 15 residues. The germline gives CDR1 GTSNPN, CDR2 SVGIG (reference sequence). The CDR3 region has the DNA TGTGCCTGGAGTGTTACAGTAGTCTCTGGAAACACCATATATTTT. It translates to CAWSVTVVSGNTIYF.

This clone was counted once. CDR3 sequence (DNA): TGTGCCAGCAGCCAAGAAAGGGACCAAGAGACCCAGTACTTC. The encoded protein is CASSQERDQETQYF. The chain couples TRBV4-2 to TRBJ2-5, with D unclear. The CDR3 sequence is 14 residues long. V shed 0 bases and J shed 0 bases, with 5 bases lying between them. Germline lookup yields CDR1 LGHNA and CDR2 YNFKEQ.

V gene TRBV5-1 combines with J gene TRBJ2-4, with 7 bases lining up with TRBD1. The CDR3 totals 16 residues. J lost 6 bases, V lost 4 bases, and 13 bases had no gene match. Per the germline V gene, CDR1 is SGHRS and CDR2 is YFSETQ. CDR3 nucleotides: TGCGCCAGCAGCGCCCTGGGACAGAAGATACCAAACATTCAGTACTTC. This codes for CASSALGQKIPNIQYF.

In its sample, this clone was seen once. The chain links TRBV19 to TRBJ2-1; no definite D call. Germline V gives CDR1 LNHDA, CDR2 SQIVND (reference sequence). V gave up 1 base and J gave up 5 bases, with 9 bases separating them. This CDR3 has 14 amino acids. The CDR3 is CASSIALDDNEQFF. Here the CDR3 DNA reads TGTGCCAGTAGTATAGCCCTGGATGACAATGAGCAGTTCTTC.